The clone carrying this TCR beta chain showed up just a few times. Looked up from germline, CDR1 is DFQATT and CDR2 is SNEGSKA (reference sequence). The CDR3 covers 12 residues. Trimming removed 4 bases from V and 6 bases from J, with 13 bases in between. TCRdb ran MiXCR on the RT-PCR reads and lists one entry per CDR3 protein. Among about 230,000 distinct CDR3 sequences listed, 13% to 15% were seen once. The data were taken from a study of patients and donors after allogeneic stem cell transplantation. The J gene is TRBJ2-7, the V gene TRBV20-1; either TRBD1 or TRBD2 may supply D (5 bases each). The clonotype was recovered from a human donor who was either an allogeneic HSCT recipient or a stem cell or donor lymphocyte infusion donor (not recorded which). It is not recorded whose cells these are; they may come from a transplant donor. Sequenced input: blood, either unsorted or a sorted T cell fraction (not recorded which). The DNA for the CDR3 is TGCAGTGCTACCAAACTAGGGGTCGAGCAGTACTTC. Translated, it gives CSATKLGVEQYF.